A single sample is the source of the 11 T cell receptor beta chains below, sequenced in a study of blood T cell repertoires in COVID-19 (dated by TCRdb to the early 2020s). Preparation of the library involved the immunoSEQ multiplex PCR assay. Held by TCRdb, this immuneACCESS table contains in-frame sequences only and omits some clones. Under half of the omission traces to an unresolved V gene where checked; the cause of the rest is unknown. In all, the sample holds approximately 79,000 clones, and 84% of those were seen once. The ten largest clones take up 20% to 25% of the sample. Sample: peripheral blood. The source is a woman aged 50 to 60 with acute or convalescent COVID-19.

The CDR3: CASSFLQGLDTIYF. CDR3 coding DNA: TGTGCCAGCAGTTTTCTCCAGGGGTTGGACACCATATATTTT. This chain uses TRBV28 with TRBJ1-3; D perhaps matches TRBD1 (6 bases). CDR1 and CDR2 from the germline V gene are MDHEN and SYDVKM. The CDR3 totals 14 residues. With 3 bases removed from V and 8 bases from J, the gap between germline ends came to 14 bases. The entire variable domain, with the rest obtained from reference TRBV28 and TRBJ1-3, is as follows: DVKVTQSSRYLVKRTGEKVFLECVQDMDHENMFWYRQDPGLGLRLIYFSYDVKMKEKGDIPEGYSVSREKKERFSLILESASTNQTSMYLCASSFLQGLDTIYFGEGSWLTVV.

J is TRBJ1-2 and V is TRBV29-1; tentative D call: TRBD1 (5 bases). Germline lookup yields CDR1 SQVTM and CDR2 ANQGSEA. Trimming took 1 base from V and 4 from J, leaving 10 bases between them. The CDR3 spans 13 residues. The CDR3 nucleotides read TGCAGCGTTGAAGGACAGTTGGGCTATGGCTACACCTTC. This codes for CSVEGQLGYGYTF. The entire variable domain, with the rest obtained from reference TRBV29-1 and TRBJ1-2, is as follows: SAVISQKPSRDICQRGTSLTIQCQVDSQVTMMFWYRQQPGQSLTLIATANQGSEATYESGFVIDKFPISRPNLTFSTLTVSNMSPEDSSIYLCSVEGQLGYGYTFGSGTRLTVV.

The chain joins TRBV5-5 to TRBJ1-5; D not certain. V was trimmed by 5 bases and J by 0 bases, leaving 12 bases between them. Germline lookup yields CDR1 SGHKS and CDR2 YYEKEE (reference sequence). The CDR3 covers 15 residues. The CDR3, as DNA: TGTGCCAGCAGTGCACAGAGATATAGCAATCAGCCCCAGCATTTT. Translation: CASSAQRYSNQPQHF.

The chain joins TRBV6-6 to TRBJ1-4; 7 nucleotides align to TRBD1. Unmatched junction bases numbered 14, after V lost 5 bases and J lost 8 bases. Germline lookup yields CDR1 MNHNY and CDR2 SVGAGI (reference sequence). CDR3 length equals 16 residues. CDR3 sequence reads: CASSQNRGSVGEKLFF. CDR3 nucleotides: TGTGCCAGCAGTCAAAACAGGGGATCAGTGGGGGAAAAACTGTTTTTT.

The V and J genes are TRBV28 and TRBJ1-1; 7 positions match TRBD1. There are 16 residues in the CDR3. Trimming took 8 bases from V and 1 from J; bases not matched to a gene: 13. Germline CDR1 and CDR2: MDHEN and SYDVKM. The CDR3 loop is CASHSGTVGKNTEAFF. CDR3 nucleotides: TGTGCCAGCCACTCCGGGACAGTGGGAAAGAACACTGAAGCTTTCTTT.

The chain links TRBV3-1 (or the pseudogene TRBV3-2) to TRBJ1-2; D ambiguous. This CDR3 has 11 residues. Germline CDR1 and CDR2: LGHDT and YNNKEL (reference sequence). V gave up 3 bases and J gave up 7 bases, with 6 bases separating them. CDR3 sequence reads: CASSQAGGYTF. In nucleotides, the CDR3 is TGTGCCAGCAGCCAGGCTGGTGGCTACACCTTC.

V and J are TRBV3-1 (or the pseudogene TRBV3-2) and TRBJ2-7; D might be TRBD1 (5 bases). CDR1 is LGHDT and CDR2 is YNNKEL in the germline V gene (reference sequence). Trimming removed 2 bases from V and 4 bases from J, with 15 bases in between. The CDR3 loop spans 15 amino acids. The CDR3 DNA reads TGTGCCAGCAGCCAACCGGGCCAAGGGGCGTACGAGCAGTACTTC. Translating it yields CASSQPGQGAYEQYF.

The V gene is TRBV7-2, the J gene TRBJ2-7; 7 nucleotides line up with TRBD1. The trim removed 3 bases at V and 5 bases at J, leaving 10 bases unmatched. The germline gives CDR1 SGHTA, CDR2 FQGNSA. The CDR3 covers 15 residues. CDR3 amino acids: CASSFAFGDSHEQYF. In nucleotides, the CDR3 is TGTGCCAGCAGCTTCGCGTTTGGGGACAGCCACGAGCAGTACTTC. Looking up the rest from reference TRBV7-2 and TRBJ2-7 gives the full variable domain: GAGVSQSPSNKVTEKGKDVELRCDPISGHTALYWYRQSLGQGLEFLIYFQGNSAPDKSGLPSDRFSAERTGGSVSTLTIQRTQQEDSAVYLCASSFAFGDSHEQYFGPGTRLTVT.

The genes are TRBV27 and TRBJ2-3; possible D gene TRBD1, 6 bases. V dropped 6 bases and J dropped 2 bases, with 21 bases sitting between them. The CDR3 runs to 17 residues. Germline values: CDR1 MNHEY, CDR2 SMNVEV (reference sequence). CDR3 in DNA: TGTGCCAGCAGGCTAACCGGGACATGGGGAGACACAGATACGCAGTATTTT. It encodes CASRLTGTWGDTDTQYF.

CDR3 sequence (DNA): TGTGCCAGCTCGGGCCTACAGGGGGCGAGCACTGAAGCTTTCTTT. Protein: CASSGLQGASTEAFF. The chain recombines TRBV18 with TRBJ1-1; 9 bases fit TRBD1. CDR1 KGHSH and CDR2 LQKENI come from the germline V gene. V gave up 6 bases and J gave up 4 bases; unmatched junction bases: 9. The CDR3 extends over 15 amino acids.

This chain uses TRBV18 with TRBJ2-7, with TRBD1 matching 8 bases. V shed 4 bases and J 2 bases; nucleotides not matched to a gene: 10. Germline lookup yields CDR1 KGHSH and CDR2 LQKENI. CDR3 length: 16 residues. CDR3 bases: TGTGCCAGCTCACTAAGAGACAGGGGAGGAACCTACGAGCAGTACTTC. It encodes CASSLRDRGGTYEQYF.